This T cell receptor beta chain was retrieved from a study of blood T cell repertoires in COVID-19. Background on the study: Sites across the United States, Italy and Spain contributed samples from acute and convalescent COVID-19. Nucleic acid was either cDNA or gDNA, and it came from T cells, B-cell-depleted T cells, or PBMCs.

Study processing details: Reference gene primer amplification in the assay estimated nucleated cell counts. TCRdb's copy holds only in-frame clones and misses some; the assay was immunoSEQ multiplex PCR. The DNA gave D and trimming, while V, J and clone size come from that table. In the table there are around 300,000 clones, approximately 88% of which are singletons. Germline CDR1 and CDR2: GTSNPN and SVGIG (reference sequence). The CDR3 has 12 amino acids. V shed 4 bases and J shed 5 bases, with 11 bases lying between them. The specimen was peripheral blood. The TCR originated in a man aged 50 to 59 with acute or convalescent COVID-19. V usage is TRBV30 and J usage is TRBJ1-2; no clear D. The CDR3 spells CAWTDQRYGYTF. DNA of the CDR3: TGTGCCTGGACGGACCAGCGGTATGGCTACACCTTC.